This T cell receptor (beta chain) stems from a study of blood T cell repertoires in COVID-19. As for the study in general: The samples span acute and convalescent COVID-19 from the United States, Italy and Spain. T cells, B-cell-depleted T cells, or PBMCs provided the cDNA or gDNA that served as material.

Per the original methods: Estimation of nucleated cell counts was performed using reference gene primer amplification. Sequencing used immunoSEQ multiplex PCR; TCRdb keeps in-frame clones, though not all of them. That table furnishes V, J and clone size, whereas the DNA furnished D and trimming. The sample includes over 80,000 clones, around nine tenths of them seen just once. The ends lost 2 bases at V and 2 bases at J; junction bases unmatched: 4. The CDR3 is made up of 15 amino acids. The germline CDR1 and CDR2 sequences are KGHSH and LQKENI. The receptor comes from a man aged 80 or over with active or convalescent COVID-19. This chain links TRBV18 with TRBJ2-7; 9 bases align to TRBD1. Input material: peripheral blood. CDR3 bases: TGTGCCAGCTCACCAGGACAGGGGACTACCTACGAGCAGTACTTC. It is translated as CASSPGQGTTYEQYF.